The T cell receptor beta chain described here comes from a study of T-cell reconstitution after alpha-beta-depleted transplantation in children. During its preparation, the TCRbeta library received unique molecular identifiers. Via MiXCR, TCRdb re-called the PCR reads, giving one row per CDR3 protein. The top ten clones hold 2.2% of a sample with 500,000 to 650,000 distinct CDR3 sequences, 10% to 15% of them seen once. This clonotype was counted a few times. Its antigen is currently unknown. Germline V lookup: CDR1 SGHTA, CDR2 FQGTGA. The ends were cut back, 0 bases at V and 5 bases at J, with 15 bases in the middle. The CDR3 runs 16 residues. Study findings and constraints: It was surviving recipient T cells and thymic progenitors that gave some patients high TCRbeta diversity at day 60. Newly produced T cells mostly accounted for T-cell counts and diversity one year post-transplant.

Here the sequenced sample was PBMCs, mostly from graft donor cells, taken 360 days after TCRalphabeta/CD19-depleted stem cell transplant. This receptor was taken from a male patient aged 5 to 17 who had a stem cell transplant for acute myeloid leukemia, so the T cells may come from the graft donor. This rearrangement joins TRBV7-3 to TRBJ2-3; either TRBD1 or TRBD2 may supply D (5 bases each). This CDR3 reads CASSLTSGRRKDTQYF. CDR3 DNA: TGTGCCAGCAGCTTAACATCGGGACGTAGAAAAGATACGCAGTATTTT.